This record covers a single T cell receptor beta chain. Its antigen is unknown. Germline V CDR1 and CDR2: WSHSY, SAAADI. CDR3 size: 14 residues. V shed 6 bases and J 6 bases; nucleotides not matched to a gene: 4. This sample is drawn from a study of CD8+CD57+ T cells in acquired aplastic anemia. Overall study context: The mean DNA yield obtained from sorted CD4+ and CD8+ cells came to 3.2 ug. Study results and limitations: The study identified about 30 CD8+ CDR3 sequences shared by patients and controls. Between the patient and control groups, CD8+ Simpson's diversity did not differ significantly.

Sequenced patients had shown CD8+CD57+ cell expansion by flow cytometry. Investigators profiled TCR beta VDJ and CDR3 from genomic DNA template. TCRdb passed the reads through MiXCR, listing each CDR3 protein once. The data contain 100,000 to 150,000 distinct CDR3 sequences, approximately 41% of them seen just once; the ten biggest clones take up about 3%. This chain connects TRBV10-2 to TRBJ1-6; 8 bases fit TRBD1. The clonotype was recovered from a human donor with aplastic anemia. The sample consisted of sorted CD4+, CD8+, or CD8+CD57+ T cells (not recorded which) from PBMCs. CDR3 amino acids: CASRLDRANSPLHF. The CDR3 nucleotides are TGCGCCAGCAGGCTGGACAGGGCTAATTCACCCCTCCACTTT.